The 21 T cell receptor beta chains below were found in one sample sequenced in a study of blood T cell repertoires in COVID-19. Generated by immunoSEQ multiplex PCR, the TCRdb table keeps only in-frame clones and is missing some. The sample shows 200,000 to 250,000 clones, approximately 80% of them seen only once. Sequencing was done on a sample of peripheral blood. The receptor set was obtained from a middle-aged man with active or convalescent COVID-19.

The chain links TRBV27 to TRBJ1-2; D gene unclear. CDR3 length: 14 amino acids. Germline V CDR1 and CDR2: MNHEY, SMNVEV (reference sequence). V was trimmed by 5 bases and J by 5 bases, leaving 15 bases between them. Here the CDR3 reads CASSPRPEGYGYTF. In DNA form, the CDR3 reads TGTGCCAGCAGTCCGCGCCCCGAGGGATATGGCTACACCTTC.

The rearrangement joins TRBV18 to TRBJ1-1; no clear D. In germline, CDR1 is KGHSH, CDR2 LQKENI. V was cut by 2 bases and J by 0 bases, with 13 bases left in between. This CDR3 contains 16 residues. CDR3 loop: CASSPGLENLNTEAFF. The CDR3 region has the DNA TGTGCCAGCTCACCAGGGCTCGAAAACTTGAACACTGAAGCTTTCTTT.

The CDR3 DNA sequence: TGCGCCAGCAGCCAAGAGCCTACCGGGACTAGCGACCGAGAGACCCAGTACTTC. The encoded protein is CASSQEPTGTSDRETQYF. The gene calls are TRBV4-1 and TRBJ2-5, with TRBD2 identical over 10 bases. V was pared by 0 bases and J by 4 bases, with 11 bases of the junction left unmatched. The CDR3 consists of 18 residues. The germline V gene encodes CDR1 MGHRA and CDR2 YSYEKL.

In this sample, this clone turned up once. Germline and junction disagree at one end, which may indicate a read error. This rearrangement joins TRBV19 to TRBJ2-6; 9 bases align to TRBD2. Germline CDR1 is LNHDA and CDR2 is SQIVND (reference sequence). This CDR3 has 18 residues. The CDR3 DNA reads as TGTGCCAGTAGTAGCACGTTGCGGGGGGGGCCTGGGGCCAACGTCCCGACTTTC. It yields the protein CASSSTLRGGPGANVPTF.

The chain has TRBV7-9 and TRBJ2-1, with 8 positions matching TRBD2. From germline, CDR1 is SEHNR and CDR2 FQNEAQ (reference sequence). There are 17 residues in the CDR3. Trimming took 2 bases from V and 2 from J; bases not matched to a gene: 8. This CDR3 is CASSLPPGRAPYNEQFF. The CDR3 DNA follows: TGTGCCAGCAGCTTACCCCCCGGGAGGGCCCCCTACAATGAGCAGTTCTTC.

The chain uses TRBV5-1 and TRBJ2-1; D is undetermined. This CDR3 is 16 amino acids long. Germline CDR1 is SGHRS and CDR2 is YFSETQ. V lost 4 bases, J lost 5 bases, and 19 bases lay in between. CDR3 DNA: TGCGCCAGCAGCGTGTCCCTGGAGCGAATGCACAATGAGCAGTTCTTC. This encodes CASSVSLERMHNEQFF.

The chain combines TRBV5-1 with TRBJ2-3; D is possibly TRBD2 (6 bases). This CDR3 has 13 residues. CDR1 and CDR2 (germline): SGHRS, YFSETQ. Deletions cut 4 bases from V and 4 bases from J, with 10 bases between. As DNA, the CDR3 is TGCGCCAGCAGCCCGGAGGGCGCAGATACGCAGTATTTT. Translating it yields CASSPEGADTQYF.

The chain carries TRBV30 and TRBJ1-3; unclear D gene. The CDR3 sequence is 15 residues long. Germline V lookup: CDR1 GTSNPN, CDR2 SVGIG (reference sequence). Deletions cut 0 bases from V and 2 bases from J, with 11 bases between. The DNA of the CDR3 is TGTGCCTGGAGTGTAATGGGGAGGCCTGGAAACACCATATATTTT. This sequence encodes CAWSVMGRPGNTIYF.

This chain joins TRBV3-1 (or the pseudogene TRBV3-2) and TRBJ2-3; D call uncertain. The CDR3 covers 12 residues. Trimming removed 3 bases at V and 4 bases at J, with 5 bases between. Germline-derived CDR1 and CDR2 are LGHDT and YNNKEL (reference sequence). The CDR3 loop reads CASSQYADTQYF. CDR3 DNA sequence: TGTGCCAGCAGCCAGTATGCAGATACGCAGTATTTT.

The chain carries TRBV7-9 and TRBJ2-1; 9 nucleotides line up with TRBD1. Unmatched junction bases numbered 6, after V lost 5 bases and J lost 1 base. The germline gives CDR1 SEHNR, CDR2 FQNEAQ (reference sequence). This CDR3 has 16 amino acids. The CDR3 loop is CASSPDRGWSYNEQFF. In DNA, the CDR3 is TGTGCCAGCAGCCCAGACAGGGGGTGGTCCTACAATGAGCAGTTCTTC. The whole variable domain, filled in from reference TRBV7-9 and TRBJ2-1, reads DTGVSQNPRHKITKRGQNVTFRCDPISEHNRLYWYRQTLGQGPEFLTYFQNEAQLEKSRLLSDRFSAERPKGSFSTLEIQRTEQGDSAMYLCASSPDRGWSYNEQFFGPGTRLTVL.

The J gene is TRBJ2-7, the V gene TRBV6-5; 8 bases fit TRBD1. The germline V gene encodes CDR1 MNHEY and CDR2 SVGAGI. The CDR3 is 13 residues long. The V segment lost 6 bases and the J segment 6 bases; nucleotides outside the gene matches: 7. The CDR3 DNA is TGTGCCAGCAGAGGACAGGGCAGGGGCGAGCAGTACTTC. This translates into CASRGQGRGEQYF.

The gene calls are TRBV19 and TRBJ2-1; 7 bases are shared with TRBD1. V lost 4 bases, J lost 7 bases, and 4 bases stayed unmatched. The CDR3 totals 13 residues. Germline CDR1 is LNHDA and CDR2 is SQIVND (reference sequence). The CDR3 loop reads CASSRSGGNEQFF. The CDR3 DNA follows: TGTGCCAGTAGTAGATCAGGGGGAAATGAGCAGTTCTTC.

The CDR3 region is CASSRAGTGGNYGYTF. CDR3 DNA: TGTGCCAGCAGCCGCGCCGGGACAGGGGGCAACTATGGCTACACCTTC. This chain connects TRBV7-2 to TRBJ1-2; TRBD1 matches 12 bases. The germline V gene encodes CDR1 SGHTA and CDR2 FQGNSA. With V trimmed by 5 bases and J by 2 bases, 6 bases remained unmatched. CDR3 length equals 16 residues.

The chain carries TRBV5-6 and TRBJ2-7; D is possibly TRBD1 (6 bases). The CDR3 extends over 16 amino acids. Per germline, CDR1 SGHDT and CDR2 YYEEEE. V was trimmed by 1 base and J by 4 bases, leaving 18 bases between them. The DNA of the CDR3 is TGTGCCAGCAGCTTGCAGGGGTGGACTCACAAATACGAGCAGTACGTC. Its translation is CASSLQGWTHKYEQYV.

The CDR3 nucleotides are TGTGCCAGCAACCTAGCGGGAGCCACCTACAATGAGCAGTTCTTC. Amino acids: CASNLAGATYNEQFF. The V and J genes are TRBV6-5 and TRBJ2-1; 10 bases match TRBD2. The junction had 5 bases not matched to a gene; V was cut back by 7 bases and J by 2 bases. The CDR3 contains 15 residues. Germline CDR1 and CDR2: MNHEY and SVGAGI.

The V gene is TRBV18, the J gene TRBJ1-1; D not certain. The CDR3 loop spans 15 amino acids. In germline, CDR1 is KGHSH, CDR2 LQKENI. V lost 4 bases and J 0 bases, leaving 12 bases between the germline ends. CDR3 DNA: TGTGCCAGCTCACGTTCGGGAGGATTGAACACTGAAGCTTTCTTT. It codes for CASSRSGGLNTEAFF. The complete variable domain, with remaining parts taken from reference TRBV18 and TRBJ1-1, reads NAGVMQNPRHLVRRRGQEARLRCSPMKGHSHVYWYRQLPEEGLKFMVYLQKENIIDESGMPKERFSAEFPKEGPSILRIQQVVRGDSAAYFCASSRSGGLNTEAFFGQGTRLTVV.

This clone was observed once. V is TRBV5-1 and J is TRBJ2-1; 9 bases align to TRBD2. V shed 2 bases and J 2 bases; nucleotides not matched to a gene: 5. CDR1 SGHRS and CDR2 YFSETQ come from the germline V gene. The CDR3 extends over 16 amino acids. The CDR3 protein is CASSFLAGIAYNEQFF. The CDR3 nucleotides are TGCGCCAGCAGCTTCCTAGCGGGGATTGCCTACAATGAGCAGTTCTTC.

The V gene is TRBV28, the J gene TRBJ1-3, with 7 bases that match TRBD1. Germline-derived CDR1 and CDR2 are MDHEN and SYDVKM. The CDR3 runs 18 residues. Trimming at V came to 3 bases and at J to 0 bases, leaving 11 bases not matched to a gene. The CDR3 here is CASSFPGGREGSGNTIYF. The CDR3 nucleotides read TGTGCCAGCAGTTTCCCAGGGGGACGAGAAGGCTCTGGAAACACCATATATTTT.

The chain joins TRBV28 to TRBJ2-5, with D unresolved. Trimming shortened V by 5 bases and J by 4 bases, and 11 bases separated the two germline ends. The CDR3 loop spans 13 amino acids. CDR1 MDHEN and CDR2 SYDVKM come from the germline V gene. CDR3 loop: CASSPRSRETQYF. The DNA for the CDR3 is TGTGCCAGCAGTCCCCGGTCGCGAGAGACCCAGTACTTC.

CDR3 sequence: CASSEAGTSMRGNEQFF. Written as DNA, the CDR3 is TGTGCCAGCAGTGAAGCCGGGACTAGTATGCGGGGAAATGAGCAGTTCTTC. The chain is built from TRBV2 and TRBJ2-1; 8 bases agree with TRBD2. Trimming at V came to 0 bases and at J to 7 bases, leaving 11 bases not matched to a gene. In germline, CDR1 is SNHLY, CDR2 FYNNEI. CDR3 length: 17 amino acids.

The DNA of the CDR3 is TGCAGCGTTACGGGACTAGCGTGGGACGAGCAGTACTTC. Its protein product is CSVTGLAWDEQYF. V usage is TRBV29-1 and J usage is TRBJ2-7; 10 bases are shared with TRBD2. Germline values: CDR1 SQVTM, CDR2 ANQGSEA. After removal of 5 bases from V and 5 bases from J, the junction contained 6 bases not matched to a gene. This CDR3 comprises 13 residues.